The rows below give T cell receptor beta chains drawn from one sample of a study of cytomegalovirus exposure and HLA in healthy donors. The data were produced by immunoSEQ multiplex PCR, yet TCRdb's version contains in-frame clones alone and is incomplete. The table has 150,000 to 200,000 clones, approximately 86% seen once. Sequencing was performed on PBMCs. The source is a boy aged 2 to 9 in good health and CMV-seronegative. Each CDR3 is given with its conserved first and last residue. The order of the fields is clone size, V gene, D gene, J gene, CDR3 DNA, CDR3 protein. A D gene is named only where the DNA matches it firmly. A row's size may be missing; if present it is once, few, many or a size class.

clone_size: NA; v_call: TRBV14; d_call: NA; j_call: TRBJ2-3; cdr3_nt: TGTGCCAGCGGCCAAGTTCGAGGTATCACAGATACGCAGTATTTT; cdr3_aa: CASGQVRGITDTQYF
clone_size: NA; v_call: TRBV5-1; d_call: TRBD2; j_call: TRBJ2-1; cdr3_nt: TGCGCCAGCAGCGGAAGCGGGGGTTACAATGAGCAGTTCTTC; cdr3_aa: CASSGSGGYNEQFF
clone_size: once; v_call: TRBV5-1; d_call: TRBD1; j_call: TRBJ1-6; cdr3_nt: TGCGCCAGCAGCTTGACGGGACAGGGAAATTCACCCCTCCACTTT; cdr3_aa: CASSLTGQGNSPLHF
clone_size: few; v_call: TRBV18; d_call: TRBD1; j_call: TRBJ1-4; cdr3_nt: TGTGCCAGCTCACCGCCGGGACAGGGAGATGAAAAACTGTTTTTT; cdr3_aa: CASSPPGQGDEKLFF
clone_size: NA; v_call: TRBV27; d_call: NA; j_call: TRBJ1-1; cdr3_nt: TGTGCCAGCAGTTCCCTATCACCGAACACTGAAGCTTTCTTT; cdr3_aa: CASSSLSPNTEAFF
clone_size: NA; v_call: TRBV5-1; d_call: TRBD1; j_call: TRBJ2-7; cdr3_nt: TGCGCCAGCAGCTTGCCTACAGGGGGTACCTACGAGCAGTACTTC; cdr3_aa: CASSLPTGGTYEQYF
clone_size: NA; v_call: TRBV27; d_call: NA; j_call: TRBJ2-2; cdr3_nt: TGTGCCAGCAGTTTAACAACGGGGGTGCTGTTTTTT; cdr3_aa: CASSLTTGVLFF
clone_size: NA; v_call: TRBV6-6; d_call: TRBD1; j_call: TRBJ1-4; cdr3_nt: TGTGCCAGCAGAGGGACAGAGAATGAAAAACTGTTTTTT; cdr3_aa: CASRGTENEKLFF
clone_size: NA; v_call: TRBV2; d_call: NA; j_call: TRBJ2-3; cdr3_nt: TGTGCCACAGCTGAGGGAGGAGATACGCAGTATTTT; cdr3_aa: CATAEGGDTQYF
clone_size: NA; v_call: TRBV6-5; d_call: TRBD2; j_call: TRBJ2-3; cdr3_nt: TGTGCCAGCAGCCGTAGGCGGGGGGCAGATACGCAGTATTTT; cdr3_aa: CASSRRRGADTQYF
clone_size: NA; v_call: TRBV28; d_call: TRBD1; j_call: TRBJ1-5; cdr3_nt: TGTGCCAGCAGCCTCGACAGGGGGTCACGTCAGCCCCAGCATTTT; cdr3_aa: CASSLDRGSRQPQHF
clone_size: NA; v_call: TRBV27; d_call: NA; j_call: TRBJ1-1; cdr3_nt: TGTGCCAGCAGTTTACGCCAGGGGAATCGAGCTTTCTTT; cdr3_aa: CASSLRQGNRAFF
clone_size: NA; v_call: TRBV19; d_call: TRBD1; j_call: TRBJ1-6; cdr3_nt: TGTGCCAGTGTAGCGACAGGGCAATCACCCCTCCACTTT; cdr3_aa: CASVATGQSPLHF
clone_size: few; v_call: TRBV4-1; d_call: NA; j_call: TRBJ2-5; cdr3_nt: TGCGCCAGCAGCCAAGATGTCGGGACACCGGAGACCCAGTACTTC; cdr3_aa: CASSQDVGTPETQYF
clone_size: NA; v_call: TRBV28; d_call: TRBD1; j_call: TRBJ1-2; cdr3_nt: TGTGCCAGCAGCCTCAGGGGGCAGGGCTACACCTTC; cdr3_aa: CASSLRGQGYTF
clone_size: NA; v_call: TRBV7-9; d_call: TRBD1; j_call: TRBJ1-2; cdr3_nt: TGTTCCAGCAGCCCCGGGACAGGGAGAGCTAACTATGGCTACACCTTC; cdr3_aa: CSSSPGTGRANYGYTF
clone_size: NA; v_call: TRBV19; d_call: NA; j_call: TRBJ1-5; cdr3_nt: TGTGCCAGTAGTATAGGACAGGTCAATCAGCCCCAGCATTTT; cdr3_aa: CASSIGQVNQPQHF
clone_size: few; v_call: TRBV5-6; d_call: NA; j_call: TRBJ1-1; cdr3_nt: TGTGCCAGCTGTCTCCAGACCGCAGGGGAAGCTTTCTTT; cdr3_aa: CASCLQTAGEAFF
clone_size: NA; v_call: TRBV27; d_call: TRBD2; j_call: TRBJ2-2; cdr3_nt: TGTGCCAGCAGTTTACTCACTAGCGGGGGGACCGGGGAGCTGTTTTTT; cdr3_aa: CASSLLTSGGTGELFF
clone_size: NA; v_call: TRBV29-1; d_call: NA; j_call: TRBJ1-1; cdr3_nt: TGCAGCGCCTCGGGCTCTCGGGGGACTGAAGCTTTCTTT; cdr3_aa: CSASGSRGTEAFF
clone_size: NA; v_call: TRBV4-2; d_call: TRBD1; j_call: TRBJ1-1; cdr3_nt: TGTGCCAGCAGCCAAGAGGACAGGCCGAACACTGAAGCTTTCTTT; cdr3_aa: CASSQEDRPNTEAFF
clone_size: NA; v_call: TRBV2; d_call: NA; j_call: TRBJ2-1; cdr3_nt: TGTGCCAGCAGTGCGGTTTACAATGAGCAGTTCTTC; cdr3_aa: CASSAVYNEQFF
clone_size: few; v_call: TRBV9; d_call: NA; j_call: TRBJ2-3; cdr3_nt: TGTGCCAGCAGCGTAGCACAGATCTTCACAGATACGCAGTATTTT; cdr3_aa: CASSVAQIFTDTQYF
clone_size: once; v_call: TRBV6-5; d_call: NA; j_call: TRBJ1-2; cdr3_nt: TGTGCCAGCAGTTACGGGCCCCGTGGCTACACCTTC; cdr3_aa: CASSYGPRGYTF
clone_size: NA; v_call: TRBV21-1; d_call: NA; j_call: TRBJ2-1; cdr3_nt: TGTGCCAGCAGCAAAGGTAGGGGATTCGCGGGATTACAATACAATGAGCAGTTCTTC; cdr3_aa: CASSKGRGFAGLQYNEQFF